The present T cell receptor (beta chain) was sequenced within a study of T cells in Graves' hyperthyroidism and ophthalmopathy. Overall study findings and caveats: Researchers report that a 13 V-J model separated ophthalmopathy from stable hyperthyroidism. Ophthalmopathy onset followed model prediction by a median around six months. Blood also held most thyroid clonotypes expanded beyond 0.001.

Regions amplified from RNA transcripts were the TCR beta CDR3 regions. Carried out on the TCR CDR3, a first-round RT-PCR used the HTBI primer set. Using its own MiXCR run on the multiplex PCR reads, TCRdb lists one record per CDR3 protein. The sample holds 89,000 or so distinct CDR3 sequences, roughly 40% seen once. Trimming stripped 0 bases from V and 4 bases from J, with 4 bases between. The CDR3 is 12 amino acids. Germline V gives CDR1 SGHKS, CDR2 YYEKEE (reference sequence). Judged by abundance, this clonotype is medium-sized. What it binds is not known. It was considered stable Graves' hyperthyroidism when ophthalmopathy did not progress within 18 months.

This receptor was obtained from a woman in her 30s with Graves' hyperthyroidism. Specimen: peripheral blood or thyroid tissue (not recorded which). This chain joins TRBV5-5 and TRBJ1-2; no definite D call. The CDR3 nucleotides are TGTGCCAGCAGCTTGGGCGCCTATGGCTACACCTTC. Translating gives CASSLGAYGYTF.